What follows is one T cell receptor (beta chain) and its context. The protocol was immunoSEQ multiplex PCR, while the TCRdb copy is restricted to in-frame clones and leaves out a portion. The table includes 130,000 or so clones, roughly 89% detected once. This record belongs to a study of control samples from healthy donors and cancer patients. V gave up 6 bases and J gave up 6 bases; unmatched junction bases: 11. The CDR3 runs to 14 residues. Germline-derived CDR1 and CDR2 are WSHSY and SAAADI. This clonotype was sampled from a man aged 50 or older with head and neck cancer. Sequenced sample: PBMCs. V gene TRBV10-2 combines with J gene TRBJ2-7; 7 bases agree with TRBD2. The DNA for the CDR3 is TGCGCCAGCAGATCCCGGGGGGAGATAAGCGAGCAGTACTTC. This translates into CASRSRGEISEQYF.